Following are 6 T cell receptor beta chains from one sample sequenced in a study of blood T cell repertoires in COVID-19. Produced via immunoSEQ multiplex PCR; TCRdb's table is partial and in-frame only. The sample holds about 44,000 clones, 80% to 90% seen once. The sample was peripheral blood. All receptors come from a woman in her forties with acute or convalescent COVID-19.

This chain links TRBV7-8 with TRBJ2-5, with 9 bases identical to TRBD1. From germline, CDR1 is SGHVS and CDR2 FQNEAQ. The CDR3 covers 15 residues. Unmatched junction bases numbered 4, after V lost 2 bases and J lost 3 bases. The CDR3 loop is CASSLPRTGEETQYF. The CDR3 region has the DNA TGTGCCAGCAGCTTACCAAGGACAGGGGAAGAGACCCAGTACTTC. Full variable domain (rest looked up from reference TRBV7-8 and TRBJ2-5): GAGVSQSPRYKVAKRGQDVALRCDPISGHVSLFWYQQALGQGPEFLTYFQNEAQLDKSGLPSDRFFAERPEGSVSTLKIQRTQQEDSAVYLCASSLPRTGEETQYFGPGTRLLVL.

The DNA of the CDR3 is TGTGCCAGCAGCCAAACTTTACTAGCGGGAGCAATTTACAATGAGCAGTTCTTC. Translating gives CASSQTLLAGAIYNEQFF. This sequence joins TRBV3-1 (or the pseudogene TRBV3-2) and TRBJ2-1; the match to TRBD2 covers 11 bases. CDR1 is LGHDT, CDR2 YNNKEL, per germline (reference sequence). The ends lost 2 bases at V and 4 bases at J; junction bases unmatched: 10. There are 18 residues in the CDR3.

The chain is built from TRBV25-1 and TRBJ2-1; the D gene is possibly TRBD2 (7 bases). Germline V lookup: CDR1 MGHDK, CDR2 SYGVNS. The V end lost 8 bases, the J end lost 7 bases, and 18 bases lay between the germline ends. The CDR3 loop spans 14 amino acids. CDR3 coding DNA: TGTGCCAGCGGAAGGGGGGGAGGGAGGAATGAGCAGTTCTTC. Protein sequence: CASGRGGGRNEQFF.

The chain joins TRBV3-1 (or the pseudogene TRBV3-2) to TRBJ2-5; a possible D gene is TRBD1 (6 bases). V was trimmed by 0 bases and J by 5 bases, leaving 10 bases between them. In germline, CDR1 is LGHDT, CDR2 YNNKEL (reference sequence). This CDR3 region has 14 residues. The CDR3 region has the DNA TGTGCCAGCAGCCAAGACAGGGGCGGGGAGACCCAGTACTTC. Its protein product is CASSQDRGGETQYF.

The genes are TRBV9 and TRBJ2-7; a possible D gene is TRBD1 (6 bases). V lost 4 bases and J lost 5, with 13 bases in between. The CDR3 loop spans 13 amino acids. CDR1 and CDR2 from the germline V gene are SGDLS and YYNGEE. This CDR3 reads CASSLWTEDEQYF. The CDR3 nucleotides are TGTGCCAGCAGCTTATGGACAGAGGACGAGCAGTACTTC. Together with reference TRBV9 and TRBJ2-7, the CDR3 gives the full variable domain: DSGVTQTPKHLITATGQRVTLRCSPRSGDLSVYWYQQSLDQGLQFLIQYYNGEERAKGNILERFSAQQFPDLHSELNLSSLELGDSALYFCASSLWTEDEQYFGPGTRLTVT.

This clone is a singleton in its sample. V gene TRBV18 combines with J gene TRBJ1-4; 7 nucleotides line up with TRBD1. Germline loops: CDR1 KGHSH, CDR2 LQKENI. The CDR3 consists of 16 residues. J lost 2 bases, V lost 3 bases, and 6 bases had no gene match. The CDR3 reads CASSPQTGSTNEKLFF. CDR3 nucleotide sequence: TGTGCCAGCTCACCCCAGACAGGGAGCACTAATGAAAAACTGTTTTTT. Looking up the rest from reference TRBV18 and TRBJ1-4 gives the full variable domain: NAGVMQNPRHLVRRRGQEARLRCSPMKGHSHVYWYRQLPEEGLKFMVYLQKENIIDESGMPKERFSAEFPKEGPSILRIQQVVRGDSAAYFCASSPQTGSTNEKLFFGSGTQLSVL.